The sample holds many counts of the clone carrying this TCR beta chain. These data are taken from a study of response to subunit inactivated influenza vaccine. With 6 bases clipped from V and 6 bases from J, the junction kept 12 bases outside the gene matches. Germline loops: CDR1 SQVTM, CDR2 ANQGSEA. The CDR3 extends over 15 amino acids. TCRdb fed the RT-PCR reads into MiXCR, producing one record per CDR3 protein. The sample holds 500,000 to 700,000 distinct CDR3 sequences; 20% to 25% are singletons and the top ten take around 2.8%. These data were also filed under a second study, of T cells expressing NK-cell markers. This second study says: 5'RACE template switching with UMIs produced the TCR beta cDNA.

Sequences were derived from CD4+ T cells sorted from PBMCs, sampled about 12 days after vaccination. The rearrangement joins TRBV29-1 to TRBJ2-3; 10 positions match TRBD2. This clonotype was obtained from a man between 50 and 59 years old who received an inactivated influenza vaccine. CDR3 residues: CSVAKLAGFTDTQYF. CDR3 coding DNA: TGCAGCGTGGCAAAACTAGCGGGATTTACGGATACGCAGTATTTT.